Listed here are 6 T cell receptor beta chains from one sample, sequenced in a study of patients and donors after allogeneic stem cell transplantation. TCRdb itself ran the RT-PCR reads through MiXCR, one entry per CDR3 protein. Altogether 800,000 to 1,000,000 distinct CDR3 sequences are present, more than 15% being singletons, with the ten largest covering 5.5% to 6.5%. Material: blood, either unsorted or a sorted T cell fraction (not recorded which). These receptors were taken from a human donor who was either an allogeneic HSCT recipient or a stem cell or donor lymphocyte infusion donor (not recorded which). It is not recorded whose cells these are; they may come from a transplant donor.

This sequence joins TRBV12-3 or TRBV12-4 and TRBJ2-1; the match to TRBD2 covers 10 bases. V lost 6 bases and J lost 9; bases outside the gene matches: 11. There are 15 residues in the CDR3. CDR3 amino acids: CASRSTSGAFSEQFF. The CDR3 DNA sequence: TGTGCCAGCAGGAGTACTAGCGGGGCTTTTTCTGAGCAGTTCTTC.

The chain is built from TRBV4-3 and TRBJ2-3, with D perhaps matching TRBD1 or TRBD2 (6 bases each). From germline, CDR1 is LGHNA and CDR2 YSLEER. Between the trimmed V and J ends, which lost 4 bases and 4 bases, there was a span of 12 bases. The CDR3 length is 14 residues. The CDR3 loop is CASSPGGRSDTQYF. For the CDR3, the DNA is TGCGCCAGCAGCCCCGGGGGCCGGTCAGATACGCAGTATTTT.

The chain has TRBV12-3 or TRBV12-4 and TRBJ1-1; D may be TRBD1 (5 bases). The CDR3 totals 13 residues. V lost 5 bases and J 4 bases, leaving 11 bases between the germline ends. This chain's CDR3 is CASSTSGGTEAFF. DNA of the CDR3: TGTGCCAGCAGTACCTCCGGGGGCACTGAAGCTTTCTTT.

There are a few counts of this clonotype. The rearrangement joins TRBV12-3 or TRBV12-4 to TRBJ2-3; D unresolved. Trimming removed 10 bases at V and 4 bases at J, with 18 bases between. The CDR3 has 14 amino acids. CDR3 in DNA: TGTGCCACCTCGTTCGGCCGGGTATCAGATACGCAGTATTTT. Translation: CATSFGRVSDTQYF.

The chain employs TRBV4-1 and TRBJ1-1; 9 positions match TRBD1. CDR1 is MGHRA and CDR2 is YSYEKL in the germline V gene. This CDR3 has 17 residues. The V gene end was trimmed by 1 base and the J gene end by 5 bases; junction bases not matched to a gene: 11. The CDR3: CASSQVRTGVLGTEAFF. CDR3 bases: TGCGCCAGCAGCCAAGTGAGGACAGGGGTATTGGGTACTGAAGCTTTCTTT.

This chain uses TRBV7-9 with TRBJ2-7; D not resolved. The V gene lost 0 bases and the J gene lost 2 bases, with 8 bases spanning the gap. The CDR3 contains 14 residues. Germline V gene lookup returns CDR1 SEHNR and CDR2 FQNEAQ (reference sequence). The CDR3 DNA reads TGTGCCAGCAGCTTAGCGGTCCTAGCCTACGAGCAGTACTTC. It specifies CASSLAVLAYEQYF.